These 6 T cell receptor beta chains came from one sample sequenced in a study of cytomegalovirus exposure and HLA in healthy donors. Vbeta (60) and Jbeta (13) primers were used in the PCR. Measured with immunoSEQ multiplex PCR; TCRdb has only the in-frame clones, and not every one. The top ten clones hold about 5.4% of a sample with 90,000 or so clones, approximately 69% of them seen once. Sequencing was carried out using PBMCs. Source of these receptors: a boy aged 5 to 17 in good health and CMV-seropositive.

CDR3 residues: CASREQGEAFF. In nucleotides, the CDR3 is TGTGCCAGCAGAGAACAGGGTGAGGCTTTCTTT. The V call is TRBV7-9, the J call TRBJ1-1; D might be TRBD1 (6 bases). The V end was cut by 6 bases, the J end by 11 bases, with 13 bases between. CDR1 is SEHNR and CDR2 is FQNEAQ in the germline V gene (reference sequence). The CDR3 has 11 amino acids.

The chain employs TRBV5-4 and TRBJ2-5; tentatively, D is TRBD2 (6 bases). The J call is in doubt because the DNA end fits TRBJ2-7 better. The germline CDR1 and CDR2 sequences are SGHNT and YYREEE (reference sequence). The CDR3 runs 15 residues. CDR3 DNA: TGTGCCAGCAGCTTGGGGGACTCCCCTTCCTACGAGCAGTACTTC. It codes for CASSLGDSPSYEQYF.

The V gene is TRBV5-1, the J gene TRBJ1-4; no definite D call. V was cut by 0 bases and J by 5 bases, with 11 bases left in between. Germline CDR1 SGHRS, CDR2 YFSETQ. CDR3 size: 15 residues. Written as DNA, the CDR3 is TGCGCCAGCAGCTTGGCCGCGACGGGGAATGAAAAACTGTTTTTT. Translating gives CASSLAATGNEKLFF.

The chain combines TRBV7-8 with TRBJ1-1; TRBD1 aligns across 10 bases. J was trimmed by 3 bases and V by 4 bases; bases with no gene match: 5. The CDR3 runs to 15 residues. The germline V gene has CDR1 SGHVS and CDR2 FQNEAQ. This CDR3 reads CASSWGTGVDTEAFF. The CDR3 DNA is TGTGCCAGCAGCTGGGGGACAGGGGTAGACACTGAAGCTTTCTTT.

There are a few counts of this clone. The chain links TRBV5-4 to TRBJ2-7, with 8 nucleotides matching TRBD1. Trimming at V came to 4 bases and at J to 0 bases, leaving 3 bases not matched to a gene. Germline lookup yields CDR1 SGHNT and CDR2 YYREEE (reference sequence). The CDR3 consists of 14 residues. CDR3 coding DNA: TGTGCCAGCAGCCGGACAGGGATCTCCTACGAGCAGTACTTC. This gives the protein CASSRTGISYEQYF.

The CDR3 DNA reads TGTGCCAGCAGCCGGGACAGAAGGGGCTACACCTTC. It specifies CASSRDRRGYTF. This chain uses TRBV5-4 with TRBJ1-2; 7 nucleotides align to TRBD1. The CDR3 totals 12 residues. Germline V CDR1 and CDR2: SGHNT, YYREEE (reference sequence). The ends lost 4 bases at V and 8 bases at J; junction bases unmatched: 5. Full variable domain (remainder filled in from reference TRBV5-4 and TRBJ1-2): ETGVTQSPTHLIKTRGQQVTLRCSSQSGHNTVSWYQQALGQGPQFIFQYYREEENGRGNFPPRFSGLQFPNYSSELNVNALELDDSALYLCASSRDRRGYTFGSGTRLTVV.